This T cell receptor beta chain came from a study of T cell responses to AZD1222 COVID-19 vaccine. A remark on this clone: No antigen is known for it.

Clones were read by immunoSEQ multiplex PCR, and TCRdb kept only the in-frame ones, dropping some. The sample lists tens of thousands of clones, 85% to 95% occurring once. Study results and limitations: Among the donors, most were white British and more were female, and clonal diversity was possibly underestimated.

This material consisted of peripheral blood, taken on day 0 of AZD1222 vaccination. The TCR comes from an adult in good health.

The CDR3 DNA is TGTGCCAGCAGCCCAGCTTCTGGGGCCAACGTCCTGACTTTC. It codes for CASSPASGANVLTF. This sequence joins TRBV9 and TRBJ2-6; D call uncertain. The CDR3 covers 14 residues. CDR1 is SGDLS, CDR2 YYNGEE, per germline. Between the trimmed V and J ends, which lost 4 bases and 1 base, there was a span of 6 bases.